Listed below are T cell receptor beta chains from one sample, sequenced in a study of blood T cell repertoires in COVID-19. TCRdb's copy holds only in-frame clones and misses some; the assay was immunoSEQ multiplex PCR. The repertoire includes about 190,000 clones, approximately 79% of them detected once, and 5.2% sits in the top ten. The material sequenced was PBMCs or T cells enriched from blood (not recorded which). These receptors came from a woman in her sixties or seventies with acute COVID-19. CDR3s include the opening cysteine and the closing phenylalanine or tryptophan. The D gene is left open where the match is weak. Clone sizes are given selectively: once, few, many, or a class where the clone is expanded.

v_call: TRBV11-2
d_call: NA
clone_size: NA
j_call: TRBJ2-1
cdr3_nt: TGTGCCAGCAGCTTAGCAGGGCAATACAATGAGCAGTTCTTC
cdr3_aa: CASSLAGQYNEQFF

v_call: TRBV18
d_call: TRBD1
clone_size: NA
j_call: TRBJ1-2
cdr3_nt: TGTGCCAGCTCACCGGACAGGGGGGGGTATGGCTACACCTTC
cdr3_aa: CASSPDRGGYGYTF

v_call: TRBV30
d_call: TRBD1
clone_size: few
j_call: TRBJ2-5
cdr3_nt: TGTGCCTGGGCAGACCAGGGACAGGGGTACTTGACCCAGTACTTC
cdr3_aa: CAWADQGQGYLTQYF

v_call: TRBV6-2/TRBV6-3
d_call: TRBD1
clone_size: NA
j_call: TRBJ1-2
cdr3_nt: TGTGCCAGCAGTACCGGGACAGGGTCTAATGGCTACACCTTC
cdr3_aa: CASSTGTGSNGYTF

v_call: TRBV27
d_call: TRBD1
clone_size: NA
j_call: TRBJ2-2
cdr3_nt: TGTGCCAACACCACCCCCAGACAGGGGAGCACCGGGGAGCTGTTTTTT
cdr3_aa: CANTTPRQGSTGELFF

v_call: TRBV21-1
d_call: NA
clone_size: NA
j_call: TRBJ1-2
cdr3_nt: TGTGCCAGCAGCACTAACTCAGGACAGGGAGACTACACCTTC
cdr3_aa: CASSTNSGQGDYTF

v_call: TRBV2
d_call: NA
clone_size: NA
j_call: TRBJ1-2
cdr3_nt: TGTGCCAGCAGTGACGGAGGGATTGCTAACTATGGCTACACCTTC
cdr3_aa: CASSDGGIANYGYTF

v_call: TRBV12-3/TRBV12-4
d_call: NA
clone_size: NA
j_call: TRBJ2-7
cdr3_nt: TGTGCCAGCAGTTTCGAGGGCCCCTACGAGCAGTACTTC
cdr3_aa: CASSFEGPYEQYF

v_call: TRBV19
d_call: TRBD1
clone_size: NA
j_call: TRBJ2-1
cdr3_nt: TGTGCCAGTAGTTTCCGGGACAGGGGCTACAATGAGCAGTTCTTC
cdr3_aa: CASSFRDRGYNEQFF

v_call: TRBV18
d_call: NA
clone_size: NA
j_call: TRBJ1-1
cdr3_nt: TGTGCCAGCTCACCACCACTCTCGAGGGTTTTCTTT
cdr3_aa: CASSPPLSRVFF

v_call: TRBV18
d_call: TRBD2
clone_size: NA
j_call: TRBJ2-1
cdr3_nt: TGTGCCAGCTCACCGGGGACTAGCGGGAGGACTAGGAATGAGCAGTTCTTC
cdr3_aa: CASSPGTSGRTRNEQFF

v_call: TRBV10-3
d_call: NA
clone_size: NA
j_call: TRBJ2-2
cdr3_nt: TGTGCCATCAGTAGTGGTAGACAGAACACCGGGGAGCTGTTTTTT
cdr3_aa: CAISSGRQNTGELFF

v_call: TRBV4-3
d_call: TRBD1
clone_size: NA
j_call: TRBJ2-1
cdr3_nt: TGCGCCAGCAGCCATAACAGGGGTATCGGTGAGCAGTTCTTC
cdr3_aa: CASSHNRGIGEQFF

v_call: TRBV27
d_call: TRBD2
clone_size: NA
j_call: TRBJ2-3
cdr3_nt: TGTGCCAGCAGTCGTACTAGCGGCAAACTCGATACGCAGTATTTT
cdr3_aa: CASSRTSGKLDTQYF

v_call: TRBV11-2
d_call: NA
clone_size: NA
j_call: TRBJ2-7
cdr3_nt: TGTGCCAGCAGCTTAGAGGATGGCGGGGCCTACGAGCAGTACTTC
cdr3_aa: CASSLEDGGAYEQYF

v_call: TRBV19
d_call: TRBD1
clone_size: NA
j_call: TRBJ1-5
cdr3_nt: TGTGCCAGTAGTATCTCAGGGGGCCAGCCCCAGCATTTT
cdr3_aa: CASSISGGQPQHF

v_call: TRBV14
d_call: TRBD1
clone_size: NA
j_call: TRBJ1-2
cdr3_nt: TGTGCCAGCCAGCGGGACAGGGGCTATGGCTACACCTTC
cdr3_aa: CASQRDRGYGYTF

v_call: TRBV20-1
d_call: NA
clone_size: NA
j_call: TRBJ2-3
cdr3_nt: TGCAGTGCTAGTCACCGACTAGATACGCAGTATTTT
cdr3_aa: CSASHRLDTQYF

v_call: TRBV5-4
d_call: TRBD1
clone_size: few
j_call: TRBJ2-7
cdr3_nt: TGTGCCAGCAGCTTGAGACAGGGTGGCGAGCAGTACTTC
cdr3_aa: CASSLRQGGEQYF

v_call: TRBV11-2
d_call: NA
clone_size: few
j_call: TRBJ2-3
cdr3_nt: TGTGCCAGCAGCTTAGAATCGCCGAGGCCAAATACGCAGTATTTT
cdr3_aa: CASSLESPRPNTQYF

v_call: TRBV7-2
d_call: NA
clone_size: NA
j_call: TRBJ2-1
cdr3_nt: TGTGCCAGCAGCTTATGGGCTAGCAGTTACAATGAGCAGTTCTTC
cdr3_aa: CASSLWASSYNEQFF

v_call: TRBV4-2
d_call: TRBD2
clone_size: once
j_call: TRBJ2-7
cdr3_nt: TGTGCCAGCAGCCAAGATTCAAGCGGGAGCTCCTACGAGCAGTACTTC
cdr3_aa: CASSQDSSGSSYEQYF

v_call: TRBV19
d_call: TRBD2
clone_size: once
j_call: TRBJ2-1
cdr3_nt: TGTGCCAGTAGCGGGACTAGCGGGAGGTCCCTCAGTTACAATGAGCAGTTCTTC
cdr3_aa: CASSGTSGRSLSYNEQFF

v_call: TRBV15
d_call: TRBD2
clone_size: NA
j_call: TRBJ2-5
cdr3_nt: TGTGCCACCAGCAGAGATAAAGGCGCTAGCGGGGCCCCTCGGCTGTCCCAGTACTTC
cdr3_aa: CATSRDKGASGAPRLSQYF

v_call: TRBV11-2
d_call: NA
clone_size: few
j_call: TRBJ2-1
cdr3_nt: TGTGCCAGCAGCTATAGCGGACCTAACAATGAGCAGTTCTTC
cdr3_aa: CASSYSGPNNEQFF

v_call: TRBV18
d_call: TRBD1
clone_size: NA
j_call: TRBJ1-4
cdr3_nt: TGTGCCAGCTCCCGAGAGACAGGGGAGAATGAAAAACTGTTTTTT
cdr3_aa: CASSRETGENEKLFF

v_call: TRBV6-5
d_call: TRBD1
clone_size: NA
j_call: TRBJ2-3
cdr3_nt: TGTGCCAGCAGTTACTCGAGACAGGGTGTATATACGCAGTATTTT
cdr3_aa: CASSYSRQGVYTQYF

v_call: TRBV5-4
d_call: NA
clone_size: NA
j_call: TRBJ1-5
cdr3_nt: TGTGCCAGCAGCTTGGGGATTCAGGGCAATCAGCCCCAGCATTTT
cdr3_aa: CASSLGIQGNQPQHF

v_call: TRBV5-4
d_call: TRBD2
clone_size: NA
j_call: TRBJ2-5
cdr3_nt: TGTGCCAGCAGCACCGCCGGGGGGTTGGGTGAGACCCAGTACTTC
cdr3_aa: CASSTAGGLGETQYF

v_call: TRBV5-1
d_call: TRBD1
clone_size: NA
j_call: TRBJ2-5
cdr3_nt: TGCGCCAGCAGCTTCTGGACAGGGAGAGAGACCCAGTACTTC
cdr3_aa: CASSFWTGRETQYF

v_call: TRBV4-3
d_call: NA
clone_size: NA
j_call: TRBJ1-2
cdr3_nt: TGCGCCAGCAGCCAAGTGGCAGGATCTAACTATGGCTACACCTTC
cdr3_aa: CASSQVAGSNYGYTF

v_call: TRBV10-2
d_call: TRBD1
clone_size: NA
j_call: TRBJ1-6
cdr3_nt: TGCGCCAGCAGAACCGGGACAGGGGGCGGTAATTCACCCCTCCACTTT
cdr3_aa: CASRTGTGGGNSPLHF

v_call: TRBV19
d_call: NA
clone_size: once
j_call: TRBJ1-6
cdr3_nt: TGTGCCAGTAGTGACTCTCGTTATTCACCCCTCCACTTT
cdr3_aa: CASSDSRYSPLHF

v_call: TRBV7-8
d_call: NA
clone_size: NA
j_call: TRBJ1-2
cdr3_nt: TGTGCCAGCAGCTTAGCCCGACAGGAGAATGGCTACACCTTC
cdr3_aa: CASSLARQENGYTF

v_call: TRBV27
d_call: NA
clone_size: NA
j_call: TRBJ1-2
cdr3_nt: TGTGCCAGCAGTTTATCGTGGGAGGCTCTTCTGCGTAACTATGGCTACACCTTC
cdr3_aa: CASSLSWEALLRNYGYTF

v_call: TRBV10-3
d_call: NA
clone_size: NA
j_call: TRBJ2-3
cdr3_nt: TGTGCCATCAGTGGAGACGGGAATTCAGATACGCAGTATTTT
cdr3_aa: CAISGDGNSDTQYF

v_call: TRBV18
d_call: NA
clone_size: NA
j_call: TRBJ2-3
cdr3_nt: TGTGCCAGCTCACTCAACCCAGGGGCCACAGATACGCAGTATTTT
cdr3_aa: CASSLNPGATDTQYF

v_call: TRBV21-1
d_call: NA
clone_size: once
j_call: TRBJ2-5
cdr3_nt: TGTGCCAGCAGCACCTCATCAGGGGACCAAGAGACCCAGTACTTC
cdr3_aa: CASSTSSGDQETQYF

v_call: TRBV7-2
d_call: NA
clone_size: NA
j_call: TRBJ2-3
cdr3_nt: TGTGCCAGCAGCTACCGACGACCGAGGTACCACACAGATACGCAGTATTTT
cdr3_aa: CASSYRRPRYHTDTQYF

v_call: TRBV19
d_call: TRBD1
clone_size: NA
j_call: TRBJ1-2
cdr3_nt: TGTGCCTCTACAGGGGGAAGGTTGGCTAACTATGGCTACACCTTC
cdr3_aa: CASTGGRLANYGYTF

v_call: TRBV29-1
d_call: TRBD2
clone_size: NA
j_call: TRBJ2-3
cdr3_nt: TGCAGCGTGCTCGGGGGGGGCACAGATACGCAGTATTTT
cdr3_aa: CSVLGGGTDTQYF

v_call: TRBV4-2
d_call: TRBD2
clone_size: NA
j_call: TRBJ2-3
cdr3_nt: TGTGCCAGCAGCCTCGGAACTAGCGGGGGGGCAGGAGATACGCAGTATTTT
cdr3_aa: CASSLGTSGGAGDTQYF

v_call: TRBV5-1
d_call: TRBD1
clone_size: many
j_call: TRBJ2-2
cdr3_nt: TGCGCCAGCATCATCTTCCCGACGACAGGGGGAAACACCGGGGAGCTGTTTTTT
cdr3_aa: CASIIFPTTGGNTGELFF

v_call: TRBV5-1
d_call: NA
clone_size: NA
j_call: TRBJ2-3
cdr3_nt: TGCGCCAGCAGCTTGGATTTGCACAGCGGCCCGCTGGGGGATACGCAGTATTTT
cdr3_aa: CASSLDLHSGPLGDTQYF

v_call: TRBV7-2
d_call: NA
clone_size: NA
j_call: TRBJ1-1
cdr3_nt: TGTGCCAGCAGCCTAACGGGAGGGAACACTGAAGCTTTCTTT
cdr3_aa: CASSLTGGNTEAFF

v_call: TRBV7-2
d_call: TRBD2
clone_size: few
j_call: TRBJ2-5
cdr3_nt: TGTGCCAGCAGCTTGTTCCCCCCCGGGGGGGCGGGGGAGACCCAGTACTTC
cdr3_aa: CASSLFPPGGAGETQYF

v_call: TRBV5-1
d_call: TRBD2
clone_size: NA
j_call: TRBJ2-5
cdr3_nt: TGCGCCAGCAGCTTGCGGCTAGCGGGCCAAGAGACCCAGTACTTC
cdr3_aa: CASSLRLAGQETQYF

v_call: TRBV10-3
d_call: NA
clone_size: NA
j_call: TRBJ1-2
cdr3_nt: TGTGCCATCACCTTTGACAGGCCAGAGAATTTTGGCTACACCTTC
cdr3_aa: CAITFDRPENFGYTF

v_call: TRBV2
d_call: NA
clone_size: NA
j_call: TRBJ2-2
cdr3_nt: TGTGCCAGCAAGGAGGCCGGGGAGCTGTTTTTT
cdr3_aa: CASKEAGELFF

v_call: TRBV19
d_call: NA
clone_size: few
j_call: TRBJ1-5
cdr3_nt: TGTGCCAGTACGTGGCGCAATCAGCCCCAGCATTTT
cdr3_aa: CASTWRNQPQHF

v_call: TRBV6-2/TRBV6-3
d_call: NA
clone_size: few
j_call: TRBJ1-5
cdr3_nt: TGTGCCAGCAGCCCATCCGACATTTTCCTAAATCAGCCCCAGCATTTT
cdr3_aa: CASSPSDIFLNQPQHF

v_call: TRBV7-9
d_call: NA
clone_size: NA
j_call: TRBJ2-7
cdr3_nt: TGTGCCAGCGTCTCAGAGGGGGGGTCCTACGAGCAGTACTTC
cdr3_aa: CASVSEGGSYEQYF

v_call: TRBV5-1
d_call: TRBD2
clone_size: NA
j_call: TRBJ2-3
cdr3_nt: TGCGCCAGCAGCTTGCCCGGCGCGGGAGCCGTAGATACGCAGTATTTT
cdr3_aa: CASSLPGAGAVDTQYF

v_call: TRBV6-6
d_call: NA
clone_size: NA
j_call: TRBJ2-7
cdr3_nt: TGTGCCAGCAGTTCAACGGGGAACGAGCAGTACTTC
cdr3_aa: CASSSTGNEQYF

v_call: TRBV5-4
d_call: NA
clone_size: NA
j_call: TRBJ2-6
cdr3_nt: TGTGCCAGCAGCTTTCAGTCTGGGGCCAACGTCCTGACTTTC
cdr3_aa: CASSFQSGANVLTF